Listed below are T cell receptor beta chains from one sample, sequenced in a study of T cell responses to AZD1222 COVID-19 vaccine. TCRdb's table, derived via immunoSEQ multiplex PCR, lists solely in-frame clones and lacks some. This table holds about 70,000 clones, 85% found once. The sample in question was peripheral blood, obtained on day 0 of AZD1222 vaccination. All receptors derive from an adult in good health. CDR3s include the opening cysteine and the closing phenylalanine or tryptophan. D genes are given only for firm matches. Not every row has a clone size; where given, it reads once, few, many or a size class.

TRBV20-1,TRBJ1-2,-,-,CSASGQGDYGYTF,TGCAGTGCTAGTGGGCAGGGAGACTATGGCTACACCTTC
TRBV28,TRBJ2-2,-,-,CASTYPGGNTGELFF,TGTGCCAGCACCTACCCCGGGGGGAACACCGGGGAGCTGTTTTTT
TRBV3-1/TRBV3-2,TRBJ1-1,-,-,CASSQEGGAPEAEAFF,TGTGCCAGCAGCCAAGAAGGGGGGGCGCCGGAGGCTGAAGCTTTCTTT
TRBV5-5,TRBJ1-2,once,-,CASSLGTAGGYTF,TGTGCCAGCAGCTTGGGGACAGCTGGCGGCTACACCTTC
TRBV12-3/TRBV12-4,TRBJ2-1,-,-,CASSLNHWEQFF,TGTGCCAGCAGCCTAAATCACTGGGAGCAGTTCTTC
TRBV7-3,TRBJ2-1,-,-,CASSPTASSYNEQFF,TGTGCCAGCAGCCCGACTGCCAGCTCCTACAATGAGCAGTTCTTC
TRBV7-9,TRBJ2-5,-,TRBD1,CASSLGVAGGQETQYF,TGTGCCAGCAGCCTGGGAGTGGCAGGGGGACAAGAGACCCAGTACTTC
TRBV7-9,TRBJ2-3,-,-,CASSLSRQSTDTQYF,TGTGCCAGCAGCTTATCGAGGCAGAGCACAGATACGCAGTATTTT
TRBV19,TRBJ2-7,-,-,CASSTQGYEQYF,TGTGCCAGTAGTACACAGGGCTACGAGCAGTACTTC
TRBV3-1/TRBV3-2,TRBJ2-5,-,-,CASSQETQYF,TGTGCCAGCAGCCAAGAGACCCAGTACTTC
TRBV29-1,TRBJ2-7,-,TRBD1,CSGAGTGMTYEQYF,TGCAGCGGAGCCGGGACAGGGATGACCTACGAGCAGTACTTC
TRBV4-1,TRBJ1-1,-,-,CASSPIRDSMNTEAFF,TGCGCCAGCAGCCCGATCAGGGATTCGATGAACACTGAAGCTTTCTTT
TRBV27,TRBJ1-5,-,TRBD1,CASSPDRVSNQPQHF,TGTGCCAGCAGTCCCGACAGGGTTAGCAATCAGCCCCAGCATTTT
TRBV19,TRBJ1-1,-,-,CASGMNTEAFF,TGTGCCAGTGGAATGAACACTGAAGCTTTCTTT
TRBV4-1,TRBJ2-1,-,-,CASSQGIGPGKSNEQFF,TGCGCCAGCAGCCAAGGGATTGGGCCGGGAAAGTCAAATGAGCAGTTCTTC
TRBV6-1,TRBJ1-1,-,-,CASSEGGTAFF,TGTGCCAGCAGTGAGGGGGGTACAGCTTTCTTT
TRBV11-3,TRBJ2-3,-,-,CASSLYRGTQYF,TGTGCCAGCAGCTTATACCGTGGAACGCAGTATTTT
TRBV12-3/TRBV12-4,TRBJ1-1,-,-,CASSPDQNTEAFF,TGTGCCAGCAGTCCAGACCAGAACACTGAAGCTTTCTTT
TRBV7-6,TRBJ2-2,-,-,CASSLFVLGGTAGELFF,TGTGCCAGCAGCTTATTCGTGTTGGGGGGCACGGCCGGGGAGCTGTTTTTT
TRBV27,TRBJ2-3,-,-,CASLKSGQLSTDTQYF,TGTGCCAGCCTTAAATCCGGACAGCTTAGCACAGATACGCAGTATTTT
TRBV9,TRBJ2-2,-,TRBD2,CASSPGLATGELFF,TGTGCCAGCAGCCCTGGACTAGCCACCGGGGAGCTGTTTTTT
TRBV19,TRBJ1-5,-,TRBD1,CATDPGGWQPQHF,TGTGCCACCGATCCAGGGGGATGGCAGCCCCAGCATTTT
TRBV29-1,TRBJ2-1,once,TRBD1,CSGGRTGGAKGEQFF,TGCAGCGGAGGGAGAACAGGGGGCGCTAAGGGTGAGCAGTTCTTC
TRBV5-1,TRBJ2-5,-,-,CASSSQNRAQETQYF,TGCGCCAGCAGCTCGCAAAACAGAGCCCAAGAGACCCAGTACTTC
TRBV21-1,TRBJ2-6,-,-,CASSKGMTSPPRGANVLTF,TGTGCCAGCAGCAAAGGGATGACAAGTCCCCCCCGTGGGGCCAACGTCCTGACTTTC
TRBV5-1,TRBJ1-2,-,TRBD1,CASSTSTGGHGYTF,TGCGCCAGCAGCACTTCGACAGGGGGGCATGGCTACACCTTC
TRBV10-3,TRBJ1-5,-,-,CAISERGGNQPQHF,TGTGCCATCAGTGAGCGGGGGGGCAATCAGCCCCAGCATTTT
TRBV10-1,TRBJ2-7,-,-,CASSESSVPTYEQYF,TGCGCCAGCAGTGAGTCGTCGGTGCCCACCTACGAGCAGTACTTC
TRBV2,TRBJ2-7,-,TRBD2,CASSAAGGRGEQYF,TGTGCCAGCAGTGCGGCGGGGGGCCGTGGCGAGCAGTACTTC
TRBV6-5,TRBJ1-1,-,-,CASSQIKTEAFF,TGTGCCAGCAGCCAAATTAAAACTGAAGCTTTCTTT
TRBV7-3,TRBJ2-2,few,-,CASSLGPANTGELFF,TGTGCCAGCAGCTTAGGTCCAGCGAACACCGGGGAGCTGTTTTTT
TRBV5-1,TRBJ1-2,-,TRBD1,CASSPQGAIGSGGYTF,TGCGCCAGCAGCCCTCAGGGGGCAATCGGCTCAGGTGGCTACACCTTC
TRBV5-1,TRBJ2-5,-,-,CASSGQETQYF,TGCGCCAGCAGCGGACAGGAGACCCAGTACTTC
TRBV5-4,TRBJ2-5,-,TRBD2,CASSALAGGGETQYF,TGTGCCAGCAGCGCCTTAGCGGGGGGCGGGGAGACCCAGTACTTC
TRBV5-8,TRBJ2-7,-,-,CASSLVGDGSYEQYF,TGTGCCAGCAGCTTGGTAGGGGATGGCTCCTACGAGCAGTACTTC
TRBV27,TRBJ1-5,-,-,CASSLSRASNQPQHF,TGTGCCAGCAGTTTATCACGCGCTAGCAATCAGCCCCAGCATTTT
TRBV6-5,TRBJ1-2,-,-,CASSPESNNYGYTF,TGTGCCAGCAGTCCGGAGAGCAATAACTATGGCTACACCTTC
TRBV5-6,TRBJ2-7,-,-,CASTLGTGEQYF,TGTGCCAGCACCCTCGGGACCGGCGAGCAGTACTTC
TRBV7-9,TRBJ1-4,-,-,CASSLDLEKLFF,TGTGCCAGCAGCTTGGACCTAGAAAAACTGTTTTTT
TRBV5-1,TRBJ1-1,-,-,CASRGQLNTEAFF,TGCGCCAGCAGGGGGCAGCTGAACACTGAAGCTTTCTTT
TRBV28,TRBJ1-1,once,-,CASIRGQSTEAFF,TGTGCCAGCATACGGGGGCAGAGCACTGAAGCTTTCTTT
TRBV5-1,TRBJ1-5,-,-,CASSLEGVGPQHF,TGCGCCAGCAGCTTGGAGGGAGTAGGGCCCCAGCATTTT
TRBV9,TRBJ2-3,few,TRBD1,CASSVTYGTGNHTQYF,TGTGCCAGCAGCGTAACCTACGGGACAGGGAATCATACGCAGTATTTT
TRBV2,TRBJ2-5,-,-,CASSRGLWETQYF,TGTGCCAGCAGTCGTGGACTTTGGGAGACCCAGTACTTC
TRBV6-1,TRBJ1-2,-,-,CASSESGYTF,TGTGCCAGCAGTGAATCTGGCTACACCTTC
TRBV29-1,TRBJ1-1,few,-,CSVVYRTVNTEAFF,TGCAGCGTCGTATACCGGACGGTGAACACTGAAGCTTTCTTT
TRBV12-5,TRBJ2-5,-,-,CASGLSLDNQETQYF,TGTGCTAGTGGTTTGTCCCTGGACAACCAAGAGACCCAGTACTTC
TRBV5-1,TRBJ1-6,-,TRBD1,CASSFGTGVYNSPLHF,TGCGCCAGCAGCTTCGGGACAGGGGTCTATAATTCACCCCTCCACTTT
TRBV10-3,TRBJ1-2,-,-,CAIYGGGNYGYTF,TGTGCCATTTACGGGGGCGGAAACTATGGCTACACCTTC
TRBV5-5,TRBJ2-7,-,-,CASSPVGRAYEQYF,TGTGCCAGCAGCCCGGTCGGGCGAGCCTACGAGCAGTACTTC
TRBV9,TRBJ2-3,-,-,CASSDRDFLSTDTQYF,TGTGCCAGCAGCGACCGGGACTTTCTCAGCACAGATACGCAGTATTTT
TRBV18,TRBJ2-7,-,-,CASSSQGTSYEQYF,TGTGCCAGCTCATCACAGGGAACCTCCTACGAGCAGTACTTC
TRBV24-1,TRBJ2-5,few,-,CATSDLTETQYF,TGTGCCACCAGTGATTTGACGGAGACCCAGTACTTC
TRBV19,TRBJ2-1,-,TRBD2,CASSFPGTSGDEQFF,TGTGCCAGTAGTTTCCCCGGGACTAGCGGAGATGAGCAGTTCTTC
TRBV27,TRBJ2-1,-,-,CASSRSPGYNEQFF,TGTGCCAGCAGTAGGAGTCCAGGGTACAATGAGCAGTTCTTC
TRBV19,TRBJ1-5,-,-,CASSTDRDQPQHF,TGTGCCAGTAGTACCGACAGAGATCAGCCCCAGCATTTT
TRBV7-6,TRBJ2-1,-,-,CASSPEGRWNEQFF,TGTGCCAGCAGCCCCGAAGGGCGGTGGAATGAGCAGTTCTTC